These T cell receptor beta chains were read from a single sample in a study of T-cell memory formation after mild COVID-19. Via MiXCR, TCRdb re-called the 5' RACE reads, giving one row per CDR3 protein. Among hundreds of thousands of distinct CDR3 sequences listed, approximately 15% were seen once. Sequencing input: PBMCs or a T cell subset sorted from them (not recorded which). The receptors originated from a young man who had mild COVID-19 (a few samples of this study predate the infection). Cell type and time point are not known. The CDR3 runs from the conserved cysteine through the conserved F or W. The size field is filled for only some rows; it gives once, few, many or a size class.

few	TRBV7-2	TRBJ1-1	CASSPYRRTEAFF
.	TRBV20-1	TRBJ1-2	CSAREADRGANYGYTF
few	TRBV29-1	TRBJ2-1	CSVVGRSSYNEQFF
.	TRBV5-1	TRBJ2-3	CASSAGELADTQYF
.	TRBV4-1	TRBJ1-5	CASSLTRDPRTKPQHF
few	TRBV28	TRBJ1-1	CASSSTSKVSKAFF
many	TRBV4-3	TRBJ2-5	CASSRHRGETQYF
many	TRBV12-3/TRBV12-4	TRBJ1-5	CASSPSPASPQHF
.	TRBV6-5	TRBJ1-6	CASSYQTAPNSPLHF
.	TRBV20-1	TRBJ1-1	CSARVRRAFF
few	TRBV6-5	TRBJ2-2	CASSASGSGQGYGELFF
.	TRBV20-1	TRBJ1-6	CSAHPRAADSPLHF
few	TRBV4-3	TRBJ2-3	CASSQDWVRGDTQYF
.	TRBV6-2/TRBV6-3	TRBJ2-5	CASSYGLQETQYF
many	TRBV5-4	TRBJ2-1	CASSLGATGMAF
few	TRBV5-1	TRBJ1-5	CASRPGTENQPQHF
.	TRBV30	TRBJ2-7	CAWSFIPGQNYEQYF
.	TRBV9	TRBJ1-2	CASSPNGGNYGYTF
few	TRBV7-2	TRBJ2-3	CASSFPLGGASTDTQYF
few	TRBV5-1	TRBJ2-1	CASSVTGADNEQFF
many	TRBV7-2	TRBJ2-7	CASSFTSGVYEQYF
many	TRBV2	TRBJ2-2	CASSKVGQAPGELFF
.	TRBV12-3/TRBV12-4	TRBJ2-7	CASSFWPGTSGGKGEQYF
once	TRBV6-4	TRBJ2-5	CAPGRGLAGSQLETQYF
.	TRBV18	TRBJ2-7	CASSPGSRSSTYEQYF
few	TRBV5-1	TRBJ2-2	CASSLFRGLGELFF
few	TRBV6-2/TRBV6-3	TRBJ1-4	CASSYFGTPNEKLFF
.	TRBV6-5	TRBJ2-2	CASSYASPLAGELFF
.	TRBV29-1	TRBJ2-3	CSVGEADTQYF
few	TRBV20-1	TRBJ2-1	CSASDLVLQFF
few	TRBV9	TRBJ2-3	CASSGTRGTPSRTDTQYF
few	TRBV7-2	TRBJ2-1	CASSFKGLWQFF
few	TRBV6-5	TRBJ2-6	CASSYRGTGANVLTF
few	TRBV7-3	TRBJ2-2	CASSLGQPTGELFF
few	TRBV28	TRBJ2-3	CASSSIAGGTDTQYF
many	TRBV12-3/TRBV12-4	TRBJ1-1	CASSHRDTSFHTNTEAFF
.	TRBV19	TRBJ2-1	CASSNLAGEYNEQFF
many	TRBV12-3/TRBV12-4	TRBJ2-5	CASTPDAGSQETQYF
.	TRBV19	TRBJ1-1	CASKKGNTEAFF
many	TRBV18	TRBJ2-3	CASSPPIGLAGSTDTQYF
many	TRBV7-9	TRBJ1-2	CASSLNSYGYTF
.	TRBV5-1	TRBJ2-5	CASSFLTSQETQYF
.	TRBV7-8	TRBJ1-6	CASSARMGQTPGSPLHF
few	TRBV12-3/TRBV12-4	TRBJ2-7	CASSTDRGTSYEQYF
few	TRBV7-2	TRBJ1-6	CASSFDRQDITLHF
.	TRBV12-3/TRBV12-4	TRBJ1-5	CASSYSRNQPQHF
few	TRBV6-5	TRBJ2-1	CASRGLAGGTPIDEQFF
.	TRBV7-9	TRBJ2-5	CASSLAQGREETQYF
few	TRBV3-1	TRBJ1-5	CASSQLVNQPQHF
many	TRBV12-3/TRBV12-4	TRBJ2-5	CASSLLEGAETQYF
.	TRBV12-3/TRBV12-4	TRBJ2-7	CASRSERQGLREQYF
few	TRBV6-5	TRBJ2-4	CASSYATGAKNIQYF
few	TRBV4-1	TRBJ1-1	CASSQGGRGRGSTEAFF
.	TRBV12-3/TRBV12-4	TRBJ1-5	CASSLGGGNRGNQPQHF
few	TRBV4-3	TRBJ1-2	CASSQGYDRGRTPYTF
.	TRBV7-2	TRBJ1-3	CASSLAGQGTGNTIYF
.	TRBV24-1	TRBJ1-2	CATSDRARGYGYTF